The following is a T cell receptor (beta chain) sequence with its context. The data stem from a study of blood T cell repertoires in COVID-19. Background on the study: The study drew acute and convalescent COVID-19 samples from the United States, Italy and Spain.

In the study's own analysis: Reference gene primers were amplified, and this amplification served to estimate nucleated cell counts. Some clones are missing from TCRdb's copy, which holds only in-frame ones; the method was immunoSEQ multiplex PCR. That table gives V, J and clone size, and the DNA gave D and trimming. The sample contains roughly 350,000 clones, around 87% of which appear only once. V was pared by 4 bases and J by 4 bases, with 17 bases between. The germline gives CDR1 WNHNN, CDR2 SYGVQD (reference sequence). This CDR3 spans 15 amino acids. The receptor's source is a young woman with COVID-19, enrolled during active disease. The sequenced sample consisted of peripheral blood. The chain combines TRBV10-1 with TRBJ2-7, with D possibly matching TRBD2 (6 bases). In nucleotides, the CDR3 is TGCGCCAGCAGTGTAAATCGAGCGGGCGGGTACGAGCAGTACTTC. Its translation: CASSVNRAGGYEQYF.